The 31 T cell receptor beta chains reported below all come from one sample, sequenced in a study of neurological immune-mediated disorders. Each CDR3 protein gets one entry after TCRdb re-called the 5' RACE reads with MiXCR. The top ten clones hold less than 2% of a sample with tens of thousands of distinct CDR3 sequences, about 9% of them seen once. The specimen sequenced was PBMCs. The origin of the receptors is a man aged 50 to 60 in good health.

This clonotype was seen many times. The V and J genes are TRBV20-1 and TRBJ2-2, with 7 bases that match TRBD1. Germline trimming cut 5 bases from V and 6 bases from J; bases unmatched to any gene: 3. CDR1 is DFQATT and CDR2 is SNEGSKA in the germline V gene (reference sequence). The CDR3 covers 12 residues. CDR3 in amino acids: CSAFQGAGELFF. In DNA form, the CDR3 reads TGCAGTGCTTTCCAGGGGGCCGGGGAGCTGTTTTTT.

The genes are TRBV29-1 and TRBJ2-3; 13 bases agree with TRBD2. This CDR3 is built from 17 residues. Germline V gene data show CDR1 as SQVTM and CDR2 as ANQGSEA. Unmatched junction bases numbered 9, after V lost 3 bases and J lost 3 bases. CDR3 loop: CSVDGNETSGGTDTQYF. The CDR3 coding sequence is TGCAGCGTTGACGGGAACGAGACTAGCGGGGGGACAGATACGCAGTATTTT.

This clonotype showed up many times. The gene calls are TRBV5-1 and TRBJ2-3; 9 bases map to TRBD1. Germline CDR1 reads SGHRS; CDR2 reads YFSETQ. After removal of 4 bases from V and 4 bases from J, the junction contained 7 bases not matched to a gene. The CDR3 is 15 residues long. CDR3 nucleotide sequence: TGCGCCAGCAGCACATCGGGACAGGGTGCAGATACGCAGTATTTT. Protein sequence: CASSTSGQGADTQYF.

In its sample, this clonotype was seen many times. V and J are TRBV12-3 or TRBV12-4 and TRBJ2-7, with 11 bases that match TRBD2. The CDR3 runs to 16 residues. V lost 5 bases, J lost 3 bases, and 9 bases stayed unmatched. CDR3 bases: TGTGCCAGCAGTCTCAGGACTAGCGGGTACCTCTACGAGCAGTACTTC. It is translated as CASSLRTSGYLYEQYF.

This clonotype came up a few times. This sequence joins TRBV27 and TRBJ2-7; 14 bases line up with TRBD2. Germline V gene data show CDR1 as MNHEY and CDR2 as SMNVEV (reference sequence). After removal of 0 bases from V and 7 bases from J, the junction contained 2 bases not matched to a gene. This CDR3 is 15 amino acids long. The CDR3 is CASSLSRLAGGEQYF. The CDR3 DNA sequence: TGTGCCAGCAGTTTATCGCGACTAGCGGGAGGGGAGCAGTACTTC.

This clonotype was seen repeatedly, ten times or more. The rearrangement links TRBV14 to TRBJ1-6, with D perhaps TRBD1 (5 bases). This CDR3 comprises 15 residues. V was clipped by 0 bases and J by 10 bases, with 13 bases between them. Germline loops: CDR1 SGHDN, CDR2 FVKESK. CDR3 sequence: CASSQDWGNRSPLHF. CDR3 nucleotide sequence: TGTGCCAGCAGCCAAGATTGGGGGAATCGGTCACCCCTCCACTTT.

This clonotype was counted many times. V gene TRBV11-2 combines with J gene TRBJ1-1; D remains ambiguous. Germline V gene lookup returns CDR1 SGHAT and CDR2 FQNNGV. Trimming left V 1 base short and J 4 bases short, with 10 bases between. This CDR3 comprises 14 residues. The CDR3 DNA is TGTGCCAGCAGCTTAGTTGGGTCAGCCACTGAAGCTTTCTTT. It codes for CASSLVGSATEAFF.

This clonotype was seen repeatedly, ten times or more. This sequence joins TRBV7-9 and TRBJ2-7; D unclear. V was shortened by 5 bases and J by 2 bases, with 16 bases between the two germline ends. Per the germline V gene, CDR1 is SEHNR and CDR2 is FQNEAQ (reference sequence). The CDR3 runs 15 residues. CDR3 nucleotides: TGTGCCAGCAGCGCGAAGCTTGGCAGCACCTACGAGCAGTACTTC. This sequence encodes CASSAKLGSTYEQYF.

This clonotype was seen many times. The genes are TRBV20-1 and TRBJ2-1; TRBD2 aligns across 9 bases. This CDR3 contains 14 residues. Trimming at V came to 5 bases and at J to 5 bases, leaving 7 bases not matched to a gene. In germline, CDR1 is DFQATT, CDR2 SNEGSKA (reference sequence). The CDR3 region is CSAEVGGGDNEQFF. CDR3 DNA sequence: TGCAGTGCTGAGGTGGGCGGGGGGGACAATGAGCAGTTCTTC.

This clonotype was seen repeatedly, ten times or more. The V gene is TRBV7-2, the J gene TRBJ1-2, with TRBD1 matching over 8 bases. The trim removed 0 bases at V and 2 bases at J, leaving 2 bases unmatched. CDR1 and CDR2 (germline): SGHTA, FQGNSA. This CDR3 is built from 15 residues. DNA of the CDR3: TGTGCCAGCAGCTTAGCGTGGACAGGGAACTATGGCTACACCTTC. It encodes CASSLAWTGNYGYTF.

This clonotype was seen repeatedly, ten times or more. This chain joins TRBV3-1 and TRBJ1-1, with D tentatively TRBD1 (5 bases). CDR3 size: 15 residues. Trimming left V 1 base short and J 5 bases short, with 14 bases between. Per germline, CDR1 LGHDT and CDR2 YNNKEL (reference sequence). The CDR3 region is CASSQGASWGTEAFF. CDR3 bases: TGTGCCAGCAGCCAAGGCGCCAGCTGGGGGACTGAAGCTTTCTTT. Full variable domain (outside the CDR3, taken from reference TRBV3-1 and TRBJ1-1): DTAVSQTPKYLVTQMGNDKSIKCEQNLGHDTMYWYKQDSKKFLKIMFSYNNKELIINETVPNRFSPKSPDKAHLNLHINSLELGDSAVYFCASSQGASWGTEAFFGQGTRLTVV.

This clonotype was picked up many times. This chain links TRBV20-1 with TRBJ2-3; 11 positions match TRBD2. The CDR3 totals 15 residues. The germline V gene encodes CDR1 DFQATT and CDR2 SNEGSKA (reference sequence). CDR3 region: CSRLAGTSSTDTQYF. DNA of the CDR3: TGCAGCCGACTAGCGGGGACTTCTAGCACAGATACGCAGTATTTT.

The V call is TRBV28, the J call TRBJ1-4; D perhaps matches TRBD1 (6 bases). Germline CDR1 and CDR2: MDHEN and SYDVKM. With 7 bases removed from V and 3 bases from J, the gap between germline ends came to 15 bases. The CDR3 is made up of 15 amino acids. The CDR3 region has the DNA TGTGCCAGCACCCCCGGGGGGGCAGCTAATGAAAAACTGTTTTTT. The encoded protein is CASTPGGAANEKLFF. Looking up the rest from reference TRBV28 and TRBJ1-4 gives the full variable domain: DVKVTQSSRYLVKRTGEKVFLECVQDMDHENMFWYRQDPGLGLRLIYFSYDVKMKEKGDIPEGYSVSREKKERFSLILESASTNQTSMYLCASTPGGAANEKLFFGSGTQLSVL.

This clonotype was counted at least ten times. The CDR3 here is CASSPPPTPYEQYF. DNA of the CDR3: TGTGCCAGCTCACCACCGCCAACCCCCTACGAGCAGTACTTC. The chain links TRBV18 to TRBJ2-7; D unclear. This CDR3 is built from 14 residues. V dropped 0 bases and J dropped 2 bases, with 8 bases sitting between them. Germline lookup yields CDR1 KGHSH and CDR2 LQKENI. Variable domain in full (rest from reference TRBV18 and TRBJ2-7): NAGVMQNPRHLVRRRGQEARLRCSPMKGHSHVYWYRQLPEEGLKFMVYLQKENIIDESGMPKERFSAEFPKEGPSILRIQQVVRGDSAAYFCASSPPPTPYEQYFGPGTRLTVT.

The sample holds a few counts of this clonotype. The chain combines TRBV10-2 with TRBJ1-4; no reliable D call. Germline V gives CDR1 WSHSY, CDR2 SAAADI. Trimming shortened V by 5 bases and J by 0 bases, and 10 bases separated the two germline ends. The CDR3 has 15 residues. The CDR3 coding sequence is TGCGCCAGCAGTCCCGGAAGCCCAACTAATGAAAAACTGTTTTTT. The encoded protein is CASSPGSPTNEKLFF.

This clonotype was seen at least ten times. This chain joins TRBV11-2 and TRBJ1-5; D not resolved. Trimming left V 3 bases short and J 4 bases short, with 16 bases between. CDR1 is SGHAT, CDR2 FQNNGV, per germline. CDR3 length: 16 residues. The CDR3 is CASSFSPLGNNQPQHF. The CDR3 coding sequence is TGTGCCAGCAGCTTTTCTCCCCTGGGGAATAATCAGCCCCAGCATTTT.

About this clonotype itself: A read error may explain this, as a much larger clone is one base away. V and J are TRBV27 and TRBJ2-2, with D perhaps matching TRBD1 (6 bases). V was clipped by 2 bases and J by 2 bases, with 9 bases between them. The CDR3 has 15 amino acids. Germline V lookup: CDR1 MNHEY, CDR2 SMNVEV (reference sequence). The DNA of the CDR3 is TGTGCCAGCAGTTTAAGGGACATAAACACCGGGGAGCTGTTTTTT. This translates into CASSLRDINTGELFF.

This clonotype was counted between two and nine times. The rearrangement uses TRBV28 and TRBJ2-2; D is unresolved. The V and J ends lost 7 bases and 0 bases respectively, with 9 bases between them. The CDR3 loop spans 14 amino acids. Germline assignment: CDR1 MDHEN and CDR2 SYDVKM. In DNA, the CDR3 is TGTGCCAGCAACTGGGCTGCGAACACCGGGGAGCTGTTTTTT. This translates into CASNWAANTGELFF.

There are many counts of this clonotype. The chain joins TRBV7-9 to TRBJ1-6; D is undetermined. The V gene's germline CDR1 is SEHNR and CDR2 FQNEAQ (reference sequence). This CDR3 contains 15 residues. V was trimmed by 2 bases and J by 3 bases, leaving 8 bases between them. The CDR3, as DNA: TGTGCCAGCAGCTTATCGGCGATCTATAATTCACCCCTCCACTTT. It encodes CASSLSAIYNSPLHF.

This clonotype has a handful of counts. The V and J genes are TRBV20-1 and TRBJ1-5; 9 positions agree with TRBD1. V lost 0 bases, J lost 2 bases, and 8 bases stayed unmatched. Germline loops: CDR1 DFQATT, CDR2 SNEGSKA (reference sequence). The CDR3 runs 17 residues. CDR3 sequence: CSAREIGDRAGNQPQHF. CDR3 in DNA: TGCAGTGCTAGAGAAATCGGGGACAGGGCTGGCAATCAGCCCCAGCATTTT.

The sample holds many counts of this clonotype. The gene calls are TRBV13 and TRBJ2-3; tentatively, D is TRBD2 (6 bases). CDR1 and CDR2 (germline): PRHDT, FYEKMQ (reference sequence). Trimming took off 1 base at V and 0 bases at J, with 17 bases between the two ends. The CDR3 consists of 18 residues. CDR3 protein: CASSLESLGGTSTDTQYF. In DNA form, the CDR3 reads TGTGCCAGCAGCTTAGAGAGCTTGGGCGGGACTAGCACAGATACGCAGTATTTT.

This clonotype was seen many times. V and J are TRBV6-4 and TRBJ2-3; 12 bases match TRBD2. After removal of 0 bases from V and 2 bases from J, the junction contained 9 bases not matched to a gene. The CDR3 is made up of 19 amino acids. Germline V lookup: CDR1 MRHNA, CDR2 SNTAGT. The CDR3 is CASSDSATSGGSTTDTQYF. The CDR3 bases are TGTGCCAGCAGTGACTCGGCGACTAGCGGGGGATCGACCACAGATACGCAGTATTTT.

This clonotype was counted ten times or more. V is TRBV7-3 and J is TRBJ1-6; D may be TRBD1 (5 bases). Germline assignment: CDR1 SGHTA and CDR2 FQGTGA. Between the trimmed V and J ends, which lost 0 bases and 8 bases, there was a span of 11 bases. This CDR3 has 15 amino acids. For the CDR3, the DNA is TGTGCCAGCAGCTTAACGGGGCAGAAGCATTCACCCCTCCACTTT. Translating it yields CASSLTGQKHSPLHF.

To note about this clonotype: Since a much larger clone is just one base distant, this may be a read error. The chain uses TRBV20-1 and TRBJ2-1; maybe TRBD1 (6 bases). The CDR3 length is 11 residues. Germline-derived CDR1 and CDR2 are DFQATT and SNEGSKA (reference sequence). CDR3 in amino acids: CSAERDNEQLF. The CDR3 region has the DNA TGCAGTGCTGAGAGGGACAATGAGCAGCTCTTC.

This clonotype was counted many times. The J gene is TRBJ2-1, the V gene TRBV5-1; TRBD1 aligns across 7 bases. Unmatched junction bases numbered 7, after V lost 5 bases and J lost 5 bases. Germline CDR1 SGHRS, CDR2 YFSETQ. The CDR3 has 14 residues. CDR3 nucleotides: TGCGCCAGCAGAGTACAGGGGATAAACAATGAGCAGTTCTTC. This sequence encodes CASRVQGINNEQFF.

This clonotype was seen repeatedly, ten times or more. CDR3 loop: CASSFTGEAFF. The DNA for the CDR3 is TGTGCCAGCAGTTTTACAGGGGAAGCTTTCTTT. The rearrangement links TRBV12-3 or TRBV12-4 to TRBJ1-1; D possibly corresponds to TRBD1 (6 bases). The CDR3 length is 11 residues. The ends were cut back, 3 bases at V and 8 bases at J, with 7 bases in the middle.

This clonotype was seen only a few times. A much larger clonotype is one base distant, so this may be a read error. The J gene is TRBJ2-7, the V gene TRBV6-6, with D tentatively TRBD1 or TRBD2 (5 bases each). V was shortened by 4 bases and J by 5 bases, with 9 bases between the two germline ends. This CDR3 spans 12 amino acids. Germline CDR1 MNHNY, CDR2 SVGAGI (reference sequence). The CDR3 loop reads CASSCRDHEQYF. The DNA of the CDR3 is TGTGCCAGCAGTTGCAGGGACCACGAGCAGTACTTC.

Ten or more counts support this clonotype. This chain links TRBV9 with TRBJ2-1; 10 bases agree with TRBD2. Germline CDR1 is SGDLS and CDR2 is YYNGEE. This CDR3 comprises 17 residues. The V segment lost 1 base and the J segment 6 bases; nucleotides outside the gene matches: 10. CDR3 sequence: CASSVRSVAGGLNEQFF. CDR3 DNA: TGTGCCAGCAGCGTAAGGAGCGTAGCGGGGGGCCTCAATGAGCAGTTCTTC.

The sample holds many counts of this clonotype. The V call is TRBV7-2, the J call TRBJ2-5; 8 nucleotides align to TRBD2. CDR1 SGHTA and CDR2 FQGNSA come from the germline V gene. Germline trimming cut 2 bases from V and 2 bases from J; bases unmatched to any gene: 10. The CDR3 has 17 residues. CDR3 nucleotides: TGTGCCAGCAGCTTAAGTCCGGGAGGGCGAAATCAAGAGACCCAGTACTTC. It is translated as CASSLSPGGRNQETQYF.

This clonotype has a count of ten or more. The rearrangement joins TRBV4-2 to TRBJ2-5; tentatively, D is TRBD1 (6 bases). The germline V gene has CDR1 LGHNA and CDR2 YNFKEQ. V was cut by 4 bases and J by 4 bases, with 16 bases left in between. CDR3 length: 15 amino acids. The CDR3 is CASSLELGARETQYF. Written as DNA, the CDR3 is TGTGCCAGCAGCCTCGAGTTGGGGGCAAGAGAGACCCAGTACTTC.

This clonotype was seen at least ten times. The V and J genes are TRBV7-3 and TRBJ1-1; D possibly corresponds to TRBD1 (5 bases). V lost 2 bases, J lost 4 bases, and 20 bases lay in between. Germline CDR1 is SGHTA and CDR2 is FQGTGA. The CDR3 consists of 17 residues. CDR3 amino acids: CASSLSQALRAGTEAFF. CDR3 DNA: TGTGCCAGCAGCTTATCCCAAGCACTCAGGGCGGGCACTGAAGCTTTCTTT.